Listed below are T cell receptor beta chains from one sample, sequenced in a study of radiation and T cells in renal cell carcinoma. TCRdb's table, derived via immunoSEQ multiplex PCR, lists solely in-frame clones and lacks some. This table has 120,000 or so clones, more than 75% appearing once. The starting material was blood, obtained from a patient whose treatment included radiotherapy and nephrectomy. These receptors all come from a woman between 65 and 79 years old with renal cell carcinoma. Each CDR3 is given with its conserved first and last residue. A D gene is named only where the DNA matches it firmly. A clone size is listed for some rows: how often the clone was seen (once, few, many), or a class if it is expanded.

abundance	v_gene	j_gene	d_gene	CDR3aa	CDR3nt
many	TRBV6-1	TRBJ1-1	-	CASRADSWGTEAFF	TGTGCCAGCAGGGCGGACAGTTGGGGCACTGAAGCTTTCTTT
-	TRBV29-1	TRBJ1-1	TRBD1	CSEGTGGGGTEAFF	TGCAGCGAGGGGACAGGGGGCGGGGGCACTGAAGCTTTCTTT
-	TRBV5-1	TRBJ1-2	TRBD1	CASSFEGAGDGYTF	TGCGCCAGCAGCTTCGAGGGGGCGGGAGATGGCTACACCTTC
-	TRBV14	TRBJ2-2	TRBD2	CASSRISGGTGELFF	TGTGCCAGCAGCCGGATTAGCGGGGGAACCGGGGAGCTGTTTTTT
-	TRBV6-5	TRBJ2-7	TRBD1	CASRPTGGEQYF	TGTGCCAGCAGGCCGACAGGGGGCGAGCAGTACTTC
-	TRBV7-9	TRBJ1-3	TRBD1	CASSRGQGADGNTIYF	TGTGCCAGCAGCCGGGGACAGGGGGCGGATGGAAACACCATATATTTT
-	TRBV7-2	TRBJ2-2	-	CASSLTRTRNAGELFF	TGTGCCAGCAGCTTAACGCGGACACGAAATGCCGGGGAGCTGTTTTTT
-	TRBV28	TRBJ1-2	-	CASTWANYGYTF	TGTGCCAGCACGTGGGCCAACTATGGCTACACCTTC
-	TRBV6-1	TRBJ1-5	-	CASSENIYSNQPQHF	TGTGCCAGCAGTGAAAACATTTATAGCAATCAGCCCCAGCATTTT
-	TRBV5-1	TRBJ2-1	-	CASSTSYNEQFF	TGCGCCAGCAGCACAAGCTACAATGAGCAGTTCTTC
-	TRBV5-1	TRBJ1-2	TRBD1	CASSFGQGKSGSYGYTF	TGCGCCAGCAGCTTCGGACAGGGGAAATCCGGTAGCTATGGCTACACCTTC
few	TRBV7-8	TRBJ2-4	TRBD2	CASSLEASGGARAKNIQYF	TGTGCCAGCAGCTTAGAGGCTAGCGGGGGGGCAAGGGCCAAAAACATTCAGTACTTC
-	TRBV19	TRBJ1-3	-	CASSIAPDSGNTIYF	TGTGCCAGTAGTATAGCCCCAGACTCTGGAAACACCATATATTTT
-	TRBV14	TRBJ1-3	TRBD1	CASRPGTGGNTIYF	TGTGCCAGCAGACCCGGGACAGGGGGAAACACCATATATTTT